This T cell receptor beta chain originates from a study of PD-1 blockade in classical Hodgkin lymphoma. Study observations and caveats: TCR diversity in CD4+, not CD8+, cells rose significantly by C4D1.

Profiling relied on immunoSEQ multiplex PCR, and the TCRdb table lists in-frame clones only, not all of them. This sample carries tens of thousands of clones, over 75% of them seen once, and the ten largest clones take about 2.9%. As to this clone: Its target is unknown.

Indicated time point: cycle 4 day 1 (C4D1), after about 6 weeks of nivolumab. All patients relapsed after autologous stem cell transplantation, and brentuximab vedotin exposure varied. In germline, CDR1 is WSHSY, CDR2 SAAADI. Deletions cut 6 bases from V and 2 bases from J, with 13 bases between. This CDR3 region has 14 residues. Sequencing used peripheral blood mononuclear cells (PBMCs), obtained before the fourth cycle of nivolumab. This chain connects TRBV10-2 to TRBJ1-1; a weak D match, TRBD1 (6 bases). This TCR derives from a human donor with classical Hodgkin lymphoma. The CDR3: CASRDRTANTEAFF. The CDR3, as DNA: TGCGCCAGCAGAGATAGGACAGCTAACACTGAAGCTTTCTTT.